Ten or more counts support the clone carrying this T cell receptor (beta chain). The sample comes from a study of Graves' ophthalmopathy and Graves' hyperthyroidism. Study context: At the time of initial diagnosis and before any treatment, peripheral blood was collected.

TCR beta CDR3 regions were amplified from RNA transcripts. Second-round multiplex PCR followed a first-round RT-PCR using HTBI primers. In TCRdb, the multiplex PCR reads were re-called with MiXCR into one record per CDR3 protein. This sample carries about 400,000 distinct CDR3 sequences, around 19% of them seen once, and the ten largest clones take 1.6%. Exclusion covered patients with other autoimmune diseases or uncontrolled infections (as well as pregnancy or lactation). Each diagnosis was determined on the basis of clinical symptoms, serum thyroxine, TRAb, thyroid ultrasound and orbital computed tomography. The starting material, around 9.3 ml of fresh peripheral blood, provided the PBMCs. The CDR3 is made up of 15 amino acids. Trimming left V 5 bases short and J 0 bases short, with 14 bases between. Germline values: CDR1 MDHEN, CDR2 SYDVKM.

This TCR was sampled from a woman younger than 35 with Graves' ophthalmopathy. The gene calls are TRBV28 and TRBJ2-7; D is perhaps TRBD1 (5 bases). Sequenced material: peripheral blood. CDR3 region: CASSTGASSSYEQYF. CDR3 DNA: TGTGCCAGCAGTACTGGGGCATCCAGCTCCTACGAGCAGTACTTC.